These 7 T cell receptor beta chains share one sample of origin, sequenced in a study of cytomegalovirus exposure and HLA in healthy donors. The PCR had 60 Vbeta and 13 Jbeta primers. The protocol was immunoSEQ multiplex PCR, while the TCRdb copy is restricted to in-frame clones and leaves out a portion. The sample yields under 200,000 clones, over 65% seen once. The sample was PBMCs. These receptors came from a woman aged 35 to 49 in good health and CMV-seronegative.

The CDR3 DNA reads as TGCGCCAGCAGCTTGGTTACGACAGACACCGGGGAGCTGTTTTTT. Its translation: CASSLVTTDTGELFF. The genes are TRBV5-1 and TRBJ2-2; possible D gene TRBD1, 5 bases. Trimming shortened V by 0 bases and J by 3 bases, and 9 bases separated the two germline ends. Germline CDR1 reads SGHRS; CDR2 reads YFSETQ. There are 15 residues in the CDR3. Based on the CDR3 plus reference TRBV5-1 and TRBJ2-2, the full variable domain is KAGVTQTPRYLIKTRGQQVTLSCSPISGHRSVSWYQQTPGQGLQFLFEYFSETQRNKGNFPGRFSGRQFSNSRSEMNVSTLELGDSALYLCASSLVTTDTGELFFGEGSRLTVL.

The chain has TRBV6-6 and TRBJ1-1; D is uncertain. Germline CDR1 and CDR2: MNHNY and SVGAGI (reference sequence). CDR3 length: 13 amino acids. V shed 6 bases and J shed 6 bases, with 14 bases lying between them. The CDR3 loop reads CASRGGFGAEAFF. The CDR3 DNA sequence: TGTGCCAGCAGAGGAGGTTTTGGCGCTGAAGCTTTCTTT.

V and J are TRBV29-1 and TRBJ1-1; D is possibly TRBD1 (6 bases). Germline lookup yields CDR1 SQVTM and CDR2 ANQGSEA. CDR3 length: 13 residues. The ends were cut back, 4 bases at V and 1 base at J, with 10 bases in the middle. The CDR3 nucleotides read TGCAGCGTTGTTGGGGGCTCGAACACTGAAGCTTTCTTT. This codes for CSVVGGSNTEAFF. Combining the CDR3 with reference TRBV29-1 and TRBJ1-1 gives the whole variable domain SAVISQKPSRDICQRGTSLTIQCQVDSQVTMMFWYRQQPGQSLTLIATANQGSEATYESGFVIDKFPISRPNLTFSTLTVSNMSPEDSSIYLCSVVGGSNTEAFFGQGTRLTVV.

In this sample, this clone turned up a few times. This sequence joins TRBV5-1 and TRBJ2-5; 15 bases are shared with TRBD2. Losses at the gene ends were 6 bases for V and 2 bases for J; bases not matched to a gene: 11. The length of the CDR3 is 18 residues. From germline, CDR1 is SGHRS and CDR2 YFSETQ. CDR3 in DNA: TGCGCCAGCAAATTCGGGACTAGCGGGGGGAAGCCTCAAGAGACCCAGTACTTC. Translation: CASKFGTSGGKPQETQYF.

This chain joins TRBV7-6 and TRBJ2-3; tentative D call: TRBD1 (5 bases). The length of the CDR3 is 17 residues. Between the trimmed V and J ends, which lost 2 bases and 0 bases, there was a span of 15 bases. Germline V gene lookup returns CDR1 SGHVS and CDR2 FNYEAQ. The CDR3 bases are TGTGCCAGCAGCTTATATCCTCTACAGGCAAGCACAGATACGCAGTATTTT. Translation gives CASSLYPLQASTDTQYF.

CDR3 sequence (DNA): TGTGCCAGCAGTTTCAGGGGTCGCTACAATGAGCAGTTCTTC. Translating gives CASSFRGRYNEQFF. The rearrangement joins TRBV28 to TRBJ2-1; a possible D gene is TRBD1 (6 bases). This CDR3 is 14 amino acids long. Trimming left V 3 bases short and J 3 bases short, with 9 bases between. Germline V CDR1 and CDR2: MDHEN, SYDVKM.

This clone was seen more than once but under ten times. This chain joins TRBV4-1 and TRBJ1-2; tentative D call: TRBD1 (5 bases). V lost 1 base, J lost 7 bases, and 16 bases lay in between. The CDR3 has 15 residues. Germline CDR1 reads MGHRA; CDR2 reads YSYEKL. As DNA, the CDR3 is TGCGCCAGCAGCCAAGGCCCCCCGGGGGGATTTGGCTACACCTTC. Translating gives CASSQGPPGGFGYTF.